The 20 T cell receptor beta chains presented below share a single source sample, sequenced in a study of T cell repertoires in cytomegalovirus infection. TCRdb reanalysed the reads using MiXCR and keeps one entry per CDR3 protein. The sample lists around 330,000 distinct CDR3 sequences, about 17% seen once, with more than 10% in the top ten. Sequenced input: PBMCs. The receptors stem from a human donor in good health (CMV status not recorded). Some clones in this sample may be carry-over from other donors' samples.

This clonotype was recorded many times. This chain uses TRBV6-5 with TRBJ2-7; possibly TRBD1 for D (6 bases). Germline V lookup: CDR1 MNHEY, CDR2 SVGAGI. The V and J ends lost 7 bases and 4 bases respectively, with 14 bases between them. The CDR3 spans 13 residues. In nucleotides, the CDR3 is TGTGCCAGCAACAGGCAGGGACAATACGAGCAGTACTTC. Its translation: CASNRQGQYEQYF.

This clonotype was seen a handful of times. This chain links TRBV10-3 with TRBJ2-5, with TRBD1 matching 8 bases. CDR1 and CDR2 from the germline V gene are ENHRY and SYGVKD. After removal of 8 bases from V and 4 bases from J, the junction contained 6 bases not matched to a gene. The CDR3 has 13 amino acids. The CDR3 DNA is TGTGCCATCGGGCAGGGGGCATTAGAGACCCAGTACTTC. Encoded protein: CAIGQGALETQYF.

Comment on this clonotype: This may be a read error, as it is one base from a much larger clone. The chain's CDR3 is CTISGTGSNQPQHF. DNA for the CDR3: TGTACCATCAGTGGGACAGGCTCTAATCAGCCCCAGCATTTT. The chain couples TRBV10-3 to TRBJ1-5; 8 bases agree with TRBD1. CDR1 and CDR2 (germline): ENHRY, SYGVKD. This CDR3 spans 14 amino acids.

The chain has TRBV13 and TRBJ2-5; possibly TRBD2 for D (6 bases). The germline CDR1 and CDR2 sequences are PRHDT and FYEKMQ (reference sequence). Trimming stripped 5 bases from V and 4 bases from J, with 17 bases between. The CDR3 is 15 amino acids. The DNA of the CDR3 is TGTGCCAGCAGCGAACCTTTCTCGGGGGTAGAGACCCAGTACTTC. Translated: CASSEPFSGVETQYF.

This clonotype was observed many times. V usage is TRBV7-6 and J usage is TRBJ2-6; D gene ambiguous. This CDR3 is built from 13 residues. The germline CDR1 and CDR2 sequences are SGHVS and FNYEAQ. Trimming pared 2 bases from V and 2 bases from J, leaving 1 base between. The CDR3 spells CASSLPGANVLTF. The CDR3 DNA sequence: TGTGCCAGCAGCTTACCTGGGGCCAACGTCCTGACTTTC.

The chain has TRBV13 and TRBJ2-7; the D gene could be TRBD1 or TRBD2 (6 bases each). Germline V gene sequence: CDR1 PRHDT, CDR2 FYEKMQ (reference sequence). This CDR3 contains 16 residues. Trimming removed 8 bases from V and 4 bases from J, with 24 bases in between. The CDR3 protein is CASLAAGGQNNYEQYF. CDR3 sequence (DNA): TGTGCCAGCCTGGCCGCCGGGGGACAAAACAATTACGAGCAGTACTTC.

The rearrangement joins TRBV20-1 to TRBJ1-2, with 7 bases fitting TRBD1. CDR3 length equals 12 residues. Germline CDR1 DFQATT, CDR2 SNEGSKA (reference sequence). The junction had 4 bases not matched to a gene; V was cut back by 4 bases and J by 5 bases. The CDR3 protein is CSANRGPYGYTF. The CDR3 nucleotides read TGCAGTGCTAACAGGGGTCCTTATGGCTACACCTTC.

The chain has TRBV12-3 or TRBV12-4 and TRBJ2-3; perhaps TRBD1 as D (5 bases). Trimming removed 2 bases from V and 6 bases from J, with 15 bases in between. The CDR3 sequence is 15 residues long. The CDR3, as DNA: TGTGCCAGCAGTTTAAACAGGCCCCCACAGGATACGCAGTATTTT. Translating it yields CASSLNRPPQDTQYF.

This clonotype was counted only a few times. V usage is TRBV20-1 and J usage is TRBJ1-2; D is ambiguous. The CDR3 extends over 12 amino acids. The V gene lost 6 bases and the J gene lost 2 bases, with 10 bases spanning the gap. The germline CDR1 and CDR2 sequences are DFQATT and SNEGSKA (reference sequence). The CDR3 protein is CSASEGNYGYTF. In DNA form, the CDR3 reads TGCAGTGCCAGCGAAGGGAACTATGGCTACACCTTC.

This clonotype was detected many times. The CDR3 bases are TGTGCCAGCAGCCCCCCAGGGGATCTGGGCAATGAGCAGTTCTTC. It is translated as CASSPPGDLGNEQFF. The chain recombines TRBV28 with TRBJ2-1; maybe TRBD1 (6 bases). This CDR3 comprises 15 residues. V lost 6 bases, J lost 6 bases, and 18 bases lay in between. Germline V gives CDR1 MDHEN, CDR2 SYDVKM.

The table lists this clonotype with a few counts. The chain has TRBV19 and TRBJ2-1; D is undetermined. Per germline, CDR1 LNHDA and CDR2 SQIVND (reference sequence). Trimming shortened V by 10 bases and J by 2 bases, and 18 bases separated the two germline ends. CDR3 size: 15 residues. CDR3: CATSLINGAYNEQFF. CDR3 nucleotides: TGTGCCACCTCCTTAATTAATGGGGCCTACAATGAGCAGTTCTTC.

The rearrangement links TRBV6-2 or TRBV6-3 to TRBJ2-7; TRBD2 is a possible D gene (6 bases). Trimming took off 7 bases at V and 3 bases at J, with 19 bases between the two ends. Germline V gives CDR1 MNHEY, CDR2 SVGEGT. This CDR3 comprises 15 residues. CDR3 sequence: CASIPGEGPIYEQYF. CDR3 nucleotides: TGTGCCAGCATCCCGGGGGAAGGACCCATCTACGAGCAGTACTTC.

This clonotype was seen many times. CDR3 residues: CASSLEWRGQETQYF. Written as DNA, the CDR3 is TGTGCCAGCAGCTTAGAGTGGCGGGGACAAGAGACCCAGTACTTC. The chain combines TRBV7-2 with TRBJ2-5, with a possible D match to TRBD2 (6 bases). V lost 1 base to trimming and J lost 2 bases, with 11 bases between them. The germline V gene encodes CDR1 SGHTA and CDR2 FQGNSA. The CDR3 spans 15 residues. The whole variable domain, filled in from reference TRBV7-2 and TRBJ2-5, reads GAGVSQSPSNKVTEKGKDVELRCDPISGHTALYWYRQSLGQGLEFLIYFQGNSAPDKSGLPSDRFSAERTGGSVSTLTIQRTQQEDSAVYLCASSLEWRGQETQYFGPGTRLLVL.

Regarding this clonotype: One end of the junction does not line up with germline, which may come from a read error. V is TRBV5-4 and J is TRBJ2-4; D is unclear. Germline V gene data show CDR1 as SGHNT and CDR2 as YYREEE (reference sequence). The CDR3 is made up of 13 amino acids. The CDR3 loop is CANSLGRINIQYF. DNA for the CDR3: TGTGCCAACAGCTTGGGCCGGATAAACATTCAGTACTTC. The variable domain in full, completed from reference TRBV5-4 and TRBJ2-4, reads ETGVTQSPTHLIKTRGQQVTLRCSSQSGHNTVSWYQQALGQGPQFIFQYYREEENGRGNFPPRFSGLQFPNYSSELNVNALELDDSALYLCANSLGRINIQYFGAGTRLSVL.

This clonotype was recorded at least ten times. The chain joins TRBV6-2 or TRBV6-3 to TRBJ1-5; a weak D match, TRBD1 (5 bases). Germline V gives CDR1 MNHEY, CDR2 SVGEGT. V lost 5 bases to trimming and J lost 2 bases, with 13 bases between them. The CDR3 contains 15 residues. CDR3 bases: TGTGCCAGCAGTGGTCCGGGGGGGGGCAATCAGCCCCAGCATTTT. This codes for CASSGPGGGNQPQHF.

This clonotype was seen ten or more times. The V call is TRBV7-8, the J call TRBJ1-6; weak D call: TRBD1 (5 bases). CDR1 SGHVS and CDR2 FQNEAQ come from the germline V gene. The CDR3 extends over 14 amino acids. V was trimmed by 3 bases and J by 7 bases, leaving 10 bases between them. CDR3 sequence reads: CASSFTGGNSPLHF. CDR3 nucleotide sequence: TGTGCCAGCAGCTTCACAGGAGGAAATTCACCCCTCCACTTT.

In its sample, this clonotype was seen many times. The chain recombines TRBV6-2 or TRBV6-3 with TRBJ2-7; TRBD2 might be the D (6 bases). The germline V gene has CDR1 MNHEY and CDR2 SVGEGT. The CDR3 spans 15 residues. Trimming shortened V by 3 bases and J by 3 bases, and 15 bases separated the two germline ends. CDR3 sequence: CASSYEAGNLYEQYF. The CDR3 DNA follows: TGTGCCAGCAGTTATGAGGCGGGGAACCTCTACGAGCAGTACTTC.

This clonotype was seen many times. The chain joins TRBV7-2 to TRBJ2-1; possibly TRBD2 for D (5 bases). Germline CDR1 SGHTA, CDR2 FQGNSA. Trimming stripped 1 base from V and 5 bases from J, with 12 bases between. The CDR3 spans 15 residues. CDR3 amino acids: CASSLGAPGDNEQFF. The DNA for the CDR3 is TGTGCCAGCAGCTTAGGAGCCCCCGGGGACAATGAGCAGTTCTTC.

This clonotype appeared a single time. This chain uses TRBV27 with TRBJ2-3; the D is unclear. The CDR3 runs 16 residues. The germline gives CDR1 MNHEY, CDR2 SMNVEV (reference sequence). Trimming left V 1 base short and J 0 bases short, with 11 bases between. As DNA, the CDR3 is TGTGCCAGCAGTTTATTCCCCACGATTAGCACAGATACGCAGTATTTT. It is translated as CASSLFPTISTDTQYF.

This clonotype was seen many times. The genes are TRBV7-2 and TRBJ1-1; the D is unclear. The CDR3 is made up of 13 amino acids. Germline lookup yields CDR1 SGHTA and CDR2 FQGNSA. With 1 base removed from V and 3 bases from J, the gap between germline ends came to 6 bases. The CDR3 bases are TGTGCCAGCAGCTTAGAGTATTACACTGAAGCTTTCTTT. Translating it yields CASSLEYYTEAFF.